This TCR beta chain is from a study of T cell repertoires in cytomegalovirus infection (dated by TCRdb to between 2017 and 2020). The study in broad terms: Recently identified HLA-C-restricted CMV epitopes, whose presentation resists viral immunomodulation, were targeted by peptide stimulations together with well-studied HLA-B-restricted epitopes. Donor HLA type was relevant to the analysis, because carriage of CMV infection together with the matching HLA type was indicated by public TCR beta signatures.

The treatment or condition label corresponds to: in vitro stimulation with specific CMV peptide epitopes to enrich CMV-specific T cells. Sequencer: Illumina HiSeq 1500. The public reads were quality trimmed at Q25 with fastp and then assembled into clones with MiXCR by TCRdb, keeping productive beta chains. Each record represents a unique CDR3 protein, reported with the most common genes and DNA among its rows. This sample has about 400,000 distinct CDR3 sequences in its table, and about 35% of those were observed once. Jointly, the top ten make up approximately 13% of the sample. A word on this clonotype: Its antigen remains unidentified. Base qualities are not recorded, but no much larger clone differs from it by a single base.

For CDR1 and CDR2, the germline V gene lists KGHSH and LQKENI. There are 18 amino acids in the CDR3, from cysteine to phenylalanine inclusive. This entry keeps only the CDR3 DNA: 54 bases, framed from base 1. V loses 2 bases at its end and J loses 0 bases; junction bases beyond the gene matches: 5. Results and caveats for the whole study, not just this receptor: In both this cohort and an independent roughly 400-donor cohort, the cumulative frequency of public TCR beta family members distinguished carriers of CMV infection plus the relevant HLA type. The ex vivo response was dominated by HLA-C-restricted CMV-specific TCR beta clonotypes, and the single most frequent clonotype in two of eight donors was supplied by these HLA-C-restricted clonotypes.

Source: cultured PBMCs, taken from culture after CMV antigen stimulation. The rearrangement joined TRBV18 to TRBJ2-1; 12 bases in the junction line up with TRBD2. This clonotype was obtained from a human donor in good health (CMV status not recorded). Some clones in this sample may be carry-over from other donors' samples. The CDR3 protein is CASSPRTSGTSSYNEQFF. The nucleotide sequence is given as TGTGCCAGCTCACCAAGGACTAGCGGGACGAGCTCCTACAATGAGCAGTTCTTC.